This T cell receptor (beta chain) is from a study of cytomegalovirus exposure and HLA in healthy donors. Researchers ran the PCR with 60 Vbeta and 13 Jbeta primers. The table came from immunoSEQ multiplex PCR; TCRdb's copy has only in-frame clones and leaves some out. The sample comprises 100,000 to 150,000 clones, approximately 65% of which are singletons, and 1.5% to 1.7% rests with the top ten. Whole-study results and caveats: In a later analysis, compared with equally common non-associated chains, HLA-associated beta chains were more expanded. Trimming of TCR beta V- and J-genes showed a link, identified in a later analysis, to a missense DCLRE1C variant.

This clone was counted a few times. Its antigen remains unidentified. Germline V gene sequence: CDR1 SGHNT, CDR2 YYREEE (reference sequence). The CDR3 extends over 17 amino acids. The TCR comes from a man aged 18 to 29 in good health and CMV-seronegative. The sequencing input was PBMCs. The rearrangement links TRBV5-4 to TRBJ2-5, with 11 bases that match TRBD2. The end of the DNA is better explained by TRBJ2-7, so the J call may be wrong. CDR3 bases: TGTGCCAGCAGCCCTAATCCACTAGCGGGAGCTTCCTACGAGCAGTACTTC. This translates into CASSPNPLAGASYEQYF.